These T cell receptor beta chains were read from a single sample in a study of blood T cell repertoires in COVID-19. Sequenced by immunoSEQ multiplex PCR; TCRdb stores in-frame clones only, minus some. Of around 250,000 clones in the sample, roughly nine tenths are singletons; the top ten hold about 8.6%. The sample was peripheral blood. These receptors came from a middle-aged man with active or convalescent COVID-19. CDR3s include the opening cysteine and the closing phenylalanine or tryptophan. D genes are given only for firm matches. Clone sizes are given selectively: once, few, many, or a class where the clone is expanded.

d_gene,abundance,v_gene,j_gene,CDR3aa
NA,NA,TRBV14,TRBJ1-6,CASSHAGASPLHF
NA,NA,TRBV3-1/TRBV3-2,TRBJ2-1,CASSLNVGTRGRNEQFF
TRBD1,NA,TRBV13,TRBJ2-7,CASSRDRKTYEQYF
TRBD2,NA,TRBV11-3,TRBJ2-5,CASRPTGGPGLAEQETQYF
TRBD1,NA,TRBV10-3,TRBJ2-3,CAIRETTGADTQYF
NA,NA,TRBV28,TRBJ2-5,CASSLNGNMETQYF
TRBD1,once,TRBV11-2,TRBJ1-1,CASSSYYHLQGAYTEAFF
NA,NA,TRBV5-1,TRBJ1-4,CASRSSLEKLFF
TRBD1,NA,TRBV4-1,TRBJ1-4,CASSQDEGGYNEKLFF
NA,NA,TRBV2,TRBJ1-2,CASSGDSTGGYTF
TRBD1,many,TRBV28,TRBJ1-5,CASSPGTGGNQPQHF
TRBD1,NA,TRBV27,TRBJ1-6,CASRRDRSSYNSPLHF
NA,once,TRBV12-3/TRBV12-4,TRBJ1-5,CASSLGGQPQHF
NA,NA,TRBV3-1/TRBV3-2,TRBJ2-5,CASSISGGAGETQYF
TRBD2,NA,TRBV11-2,TRBJ2-4,CASSQTSGPKNIQYF
NA,NA,TRBV5-1,TRBJ1-1,CASSTDRHTEAFF
TRBD2,NA,TRBV5-1,TRBJ2-1,CASSPAGGPNNEQFF
TRBD2,NA,TRBV4-1,TRBJ2-7,CASSQDLGSGGYEQYF
TRBD2,NA,TRBV19,TRBJ2-7,CASSDRTSGGASYEQYF
TRBD2,once,TRBV19,TRBJ2-1,CASSIDVPTSGSYNEQFF
TRBD1,NA,TRBV4-1,TRBJ2-7,CASSQDSRGSYEQYF
TRBD2,NA,TRBV29-1,TRBJ2-1,CSVPRTSGSNEQFF
TRBD2,NA,TRBV19,TRBJ2-2,CASRHRLAGFTGELFF
TRBD2,NA,TRBV20-1,TRBJ2-2,CSASGLAGERNTGELFF
NA,NA,TRBV14,TRBJ1-5,CASSPFRSDQPQHF
TRBD1,once,TRBV4-1,TRBJ1-2,CASSQPQGGGYTF
TRBD2,NA,TRBV2,TRBJ2-3,CASRLLAGGPDTQYF
TRBD1,NA,TRBV10-3,TRBJ2-3,CAISDPPGQATDTQYF
TRBD1,NA,TRBV12-3/TRBV12-4,TRBJ1-2,CASSFQGARGYTF
TRBD2,NA,TRBV4-1,TRBJ2-5,CASSRGLAGSKETQYF
NA,few,TRBV11-2,TRBJ1-4,CASSLDRTATNEKLFF
NA,NA,TRBV19,TRBJ2-3,CASSLPSTTDTQYF
NA,NA,TRBV9,TRBJ1-5,CASSVGVTDHNQPQHF
NA,NA,TRBV12-3/TRBV12-4,TRBJ2-5,CASSRDSETQYF
NA,NA,TRBV11-3,TRBJ2-7,CASSLAGRKIHEQYF
TRBD1,NA,TRBV5-1,TRBJ1-2,CASSFPDRGGYGYTF
TRBD1,NA,TRBV15,TRBJ1-1,CATSRGGTGGEVEAFF
NA,NA,TRBV2,TRBJ2-7,CASRRSAGEQYF
NA,NA,TRBV6-5,TRBJ1-1,CASSYSFQEAFF
TRBD1,NA,TRBV5-1,TRBJ1-1,CASSFAGQANTEAFF
TRBD2,NA,TRBV2,TRBJ2-5,CASSLAGGYQETQYF
NA,NA,TRBV10-1,TRBJ2-7,CASSDGGPPIEQYF
TRBD2,NA,TRBV10-1,TRBJ2-7,CASRASGPLGGEQYF
TRBD2,NA,TRBV14,TRBJ2-7,CASSQVAGAYEQYF
NA,NA,TRBV20-1,TRBJ2-3,CSASGPTHTDTQYF
NA,NA,TRBV19,TRBJ2-7,CASSMGGGEQYF
NA,NA,TRBV7-8,TRBJ2-1,CASSLGSRTSSYNEQFF
TRBD1,few,TRBV20-1,TRBJ1-6,CSASTGGTNSPLHF
NA,few,TRBV12-3/TRBV12-4,TRBJ2-7,CASSLVGAYEQYF
TRBD1,NA,TRBV11-2,TRBJ2-1,CASSLDRRGPFYEQFF
NA,NA,TRBV7-7,TRBJ2-5,CASSLRAGLEETQYF
TRBD1,NA,TRBV19,TRBJ1-5,CASSTRQGASNQPQHF
TRBD2,once,TRBV3-1/TRBV3-2,TRBJ2-3,CASSQDRLAGTDTQYF
NA,NA,TRBV5-6,TRBJ2-5,CASSFLTLQETQYF
NA,NA,TRBV18,TRBJ1-1,CASSRKSGVKGEIVMNTEAFF
NA,NA,TRBV2,TRBJ2-5,CASSQEPQETQYF
NA,NA,TRBV5-1,TRBJ2-7,CASSLDLVYEQYF
NA,NA,TRBV19,TRBJ1-1,CASSTRTLMNTEAFF
TRBD1,NA,TRBV2,TRBJ1-2,CARGDRGLYGYTF